The clone carrying this T cell receptor (beta chain) has a single count. This CDR3 has 14 residues. V shed 0 bases and J 5 bases; nucleotides not matched to a gene: 3. Per the germline V gene, CDR1 is MNHEY and CDR2 is SMNVEV (reference sequence). Data came from immunoSEQ multiplex PCR; TCRdb stores just in-frame clones and leaves some out. The sample contains about 39,000 clones, roughly nine tenths of which appear only once. The sample comes from a study of OX40 agonist ivuxolimab in advanced cancers. This specimen was CD4+ or CD8+ T cells sorted from blood, taken in a trial of the OX40 agonist ivuxolimab. V usage is TRBV27 and J usage is TRBJ2-7; 8 bases line up with TRBD2. This receptor was obtained from an adult with an advanced solid tumor such as melanoma, head and neck, liver or kidney cancer. The CDR3 nucleotides read TGTGCCAGCAGTTTATCTAGCGGGGTCAACGAGCAGTACTTC. This translates into CASSLSSGVNEQYF.